Below are 5 T cell receptor beta chains sequenced from a single sample in a study of OX40 agonist ivuxolimab in advanced cancers. Sequenced by immunoSEQ multiplex PCR; TCRdb stores in-frame clones only, minus some. The table records about 81,000 clones, roughly 91% of them present only once. Sequenced material: CD4+ or CD8+ T cells sorted from blood, taken in a trial of the OX40 agonist ivuxolimab. These receptor sequences come from an adult with an advanced solid tumor such as melanoma, head and neck, liver or kidney cancer.

The chain combines TRBV9 with TRBJ2-1, with TRBD2 matching 16 bases. The CDR3 consists of 19 residues. V lost 3 bases and J lost 7; bases outside the gene matches: 13. Germline lookup yields CDR1 SGDLS and CDR2 YYNGEE. This CDR3 reads CASSAPGLAGGWDPNEQFF. The CDR3 DNA is TGTGCCAGCAGCGCCCCGGGACTAGCGGGAGGGTGGGACCCTAATGAGCAGTTCTTC. Full variable domain (remainder filled in from reference TRBV9 and TRBJ2-1): DSGVTQTPKHLITATGQRVTLRCSPRSGDLSVYWYQQSLDQGLQFLIQYYNGEERAKGNILERFSAQQFPDLHSELNLSSLELGDSALYFCASSAPGLAGGWDPNEQFFGPGTRLTVL.

The V gene is TRBV4-2, the J gene TRBJ1-2, with D perhaps matching TRBD1 (5 bases). The CDR3 covers 18 residues. Germline V gives CDR1 LGHNA, CDR2 YNFKEQ. Trimming took off 0 bases at V and 3 bases at J, with 20 bases between the two ends. The CDR3 is CASSQDRHVLQGYYGYTF. The CDR3 DNA reads as TGTGCCAGCAGCCAAGATCGACACGTCCTGCAGGGATACTATGGCTACACCTTC.

This chain connects TRBV5-8 to TRBJ2-4; TRBD1 is a possible D gene (5 bases). Per germline, CDR1 SGHTS and CDR2 YDEGEE. The CDR3 sequence is 15 residues long. Trimming pared 5 bases from V and 0 bases from J, leaving 12 bases between. CDR3 in DNA: TGTGCCAGCAGGCGAGCCACAGGAGCCAAAAACATTCAGTACTTC. It is translated as CASRRATGAKNIQYF.

The chain combines TRBV6-5 with TRBJ2-7, with D perhaps matching TRBD1 or TRBD2 (5 bases each). Germline V gene data show CDR1 as MNHEY and CDR2 as SVGAGI. V lost 8 bases to trimming and J lost 4 bases, with 9 bases between them. The CDR3 loop spans 11 amino acids. CDR3 amino acids: CASGDGYEQYF. In DNA, the CDR3 is TGTGCCAGCGGGGACGGGTACGAGCAGTACTTC.

The chain is built from TRBV7-2 and TRBJ2-5; 11 bases map to TRBD1. With V trimmed by 1 base and J by 2 bases, 6 bases remained unmatched. Germline values: CDR1 SGHTA, CDR2 FQGNSA. This CDR3 comprises 17 residues. Here the CDR3 reads CASSLVPGTGGQETQYF. The CDR3 region has the DNA TGTGCCAGCAGCTTAGTACCCGGGACAGGGGGACAAGAGACCCAGTACTTC.